The sequence of this T cell receptor beta chain was determined in a study of blood T cell repertoires in COVID-19. Study-level information: From the United States, Italy and Spain came samples of acute and convalescent COVID-19. The cDNA or gDNA used as material had been derived from T cells, B-cell-depleted T cells, or PBMCs.

Authors' processing steps: Reference gene primer amplification gave estimated nucleated cell counts. The table came from immunoSEQ multiplex PCR; TCRdb's copy has only in-frame clones and leaves some out. V and J calls plus clone size are reproduced from that table; the DNA served to infer D and trimming. Of 90,000 to 130,000 clones in the sample, approximately 88% were seen once. Only one count was recorded for this clone. The sample comprised peripheral blood. This TCR was sampled from a human donor in a cohort sampled during active COVID-19.

The CDR3 spells CASSMIAGQYEQYF. Written as DNA, the CDR3 is TGTGCCAGTAGTATGATAGCGGGACAGTACGAGCAGTACTTC. The V call is TRBV19, the J call TRBJ2-7, with a possible D match to TRBD2 (8 bases). V gave up 3 bases and J gave up 4 bases, with 13 bases separating them. The CDR3 runs 14 residues. Germline V gene lookup returns CDR1 LNHDA and CDR2 SQIVND (reference sequence).